These T cell receptor beta chains were read from a single sample in a study of T cell responses to AZD1222 COVID-19 vaccine. The repertoire was sequenced with immunoSEQ multiplex PCR; TCRdb's copy has only in-frame clones and lacks some. The sample lists 120,000 to 150,000 clones, about 90% occurring once. Sequencing was performed on peripheral blood, taken on day 0 of AZD1222 vaccination. These receptors all stem from an adult in good health. CDR3s include the opening cysteine and the closing phenylalanine or tryptophan. Each record gives: D gene, J gene, V gene, clone size, CDR3 protein. The D gene is left open where the match is weak. A clone size is listed for some rows: how often the clone was seen (once, few, many), or a class if it is expanded.

- | TRBJ1-1 | TRBV4-2 | - | CASSSGRLNTEAFF
TRBD1 | TRBJ2-5 | TRBV5-1 | - | CASSLDRAVRTQYF
- | TRBJ1-5 | TRBV12-5 | - | CASGLAGRGGNQPQHF
- | TRBJ2-1 | TRBV7-2 | - | CASSFPTSYDSYNEQFF
- | TRBJ2-5 | TRBV11-2 | - | CASDLVGTQYF
- | TRBJ1-5 | TRBV12-3/TRBV12-4 | - | CASRDSDNQPQHF
- | TRBJ2-2 | TRBV11-2 | - | CASSLVVTKTGELFF
TRBD1 | TRBJ1-2 | TRBV27 | few | CASSLLGGTGTGLGYTF
TRBD1 | TRBJ1-1 | TRBV3-1/TRBV3-2 | - | CASSPRWGQGTEAFF
- | TRBJ1-2 | TRBV6-5 | - | CASSYSGDDGYTF
TRBD2 | TRBJ2-7 | TRBV2 | - | CASSFGLAGYEQYF
- | TRBJ1-3 | TRBV19 | - | CASSRQVPGNTIYF
TRBD2 | TRBJ2-1 | TRBV7-9 | - | CASSTKPSGREYNEQFF
TRBD2 | TRBJ2-1 | TRBV7-3 | - | CASSLWAGSGSLDNEQFF
TRBD1 | TRBJ2-3 | TRBV7-9 | - | CASSSPDGQGATDTQYF
- | TRBJ1-1 | TRBV7-2 | - | CATRLTPNTEAFF
- | TRBJ1-2 | TRBV19 | once | CASRQNYGYTF
- | TRBJ1-6 | TRBV3-1/TRBV3-2 | - | CASSQDGQTPFSPLHF
- | TRBJ1-1 | TRBV7-8 | - | CASSLFTAGTEAFF
- | TRBJ2-1 | TRBV9 | - | CASSVGVSPSNEQFF
TRBD1 | TRBJ1-3 | TRBV5-1 | - | CASSSDRSSSGNTIYF
TRBD2 | TRBJ2-7 | TRBV5-5 | few | CASRSTSGSFYEQYF
- | TRBJ1-6 | TRBV7-9 | - | CASSYGTTDSPLHF
- | TRBJ2-2 | TRBV5-8 | few | CASSLTNANTGELFF
- | TRBJ1-4 | TRBV10-3 | - | CAISDSDSENEKLFF
- | TRBJ2-3 | TRBV11-1 | - | CASRGGTDTQYF
- | TRBJ1-2 | TRBV7-2 | - | CASSFAGANYGYTF
- | TRBJ2-2 | TRBV5-4 | - | CASTKDDRAGELFF
TRBD2 | TRBJ2-1 | TRBV9 | - | CASSARWTSGSGYNEQFF
TRBD2 | TRBJ2-5 | TRBV27 | - | CASSLIKSTGLAGETQYF
- | TRBJ2-2 | TRBV27 | once | CASTPRGIGTGELFF
- | TRBJ1-5 | TRBV24-1 | - | CATSAGGNNQPQHF
TRBD1 | TRBJ1-4 | TRBV28 | - | CASSLTGQSAREKLFF
- | TRBJ2-2 | TRBV28 | - | CASTHGPRPGTGELFF
TRBD1 | TRBJ1-1 | TRBV2 | - | CASSGSTGRTTEAFF
TRBD1 | TRBJ1-4 | TRBV4-3 | once | CASSPRTGLNEKLFF
- | TRBJ2-4 | TRBV28 | - | CASSFRPPIAKNIQYF
- | TRBJ1-2 | TRBV7-9 | - | CASSSAPDNGAGYTF
- | TRBJ2-7 | TRBV4-1 | - | CASSHSEFGTYEQYF
- | TRBJ1-1 | TRBV19 | - | CASTPTGGPEAFF
- | TRBJ2-1 | TRBV29-1 | - | CSVGGNEQFF
- | TRBJ2-1 | TRBV5-4 | - | CASSLAKEYNEQFF
- | TRBJ1-2 | TRBV6-1 | - | CASSEGQGGYGYTF
TRBD1 | TRBJ1-6 | TRBV6-5 | - | CASSLGQGNSPLHF
TRBD2 | TRBJ2-3 | TRBV19 | - | CASSNRLAGKTDTQYF
TRBD1 | TRBJ2-3 | TRBV6-1 | few | CASSDGQGHTDTQYF
- | TRBJ2-3 | TRBV5-1 | - | CASSLAVRGISTDTQYF
- | TRBJ1-4 | TRBV5-1 | - | CASSPTTTNEKLFF